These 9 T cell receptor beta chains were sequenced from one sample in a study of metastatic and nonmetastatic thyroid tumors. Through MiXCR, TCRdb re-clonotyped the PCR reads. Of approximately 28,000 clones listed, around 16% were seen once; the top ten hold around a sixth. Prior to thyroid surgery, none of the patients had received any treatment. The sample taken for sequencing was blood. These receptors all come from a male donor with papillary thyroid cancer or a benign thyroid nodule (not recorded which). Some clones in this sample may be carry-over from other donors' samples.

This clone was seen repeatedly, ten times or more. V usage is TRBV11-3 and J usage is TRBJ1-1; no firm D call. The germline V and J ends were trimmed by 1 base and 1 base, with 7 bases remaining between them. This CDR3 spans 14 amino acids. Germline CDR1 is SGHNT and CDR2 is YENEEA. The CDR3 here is CASSLGDSNTEAFF. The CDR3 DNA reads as TGTGCCAGCAGCTTAGGAGACTCGAACACTGAAGCTTTCTTT.

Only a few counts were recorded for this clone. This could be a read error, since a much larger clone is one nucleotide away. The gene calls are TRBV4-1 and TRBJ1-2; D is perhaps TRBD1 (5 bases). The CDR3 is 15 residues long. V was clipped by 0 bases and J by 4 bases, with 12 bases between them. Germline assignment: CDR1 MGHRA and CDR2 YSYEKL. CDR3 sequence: CASSQEPGTSYGYTF. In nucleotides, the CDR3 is TGCGCCAGCAGCCAAGAACCAGGGACTAGCTATGGCTACACCTTC.

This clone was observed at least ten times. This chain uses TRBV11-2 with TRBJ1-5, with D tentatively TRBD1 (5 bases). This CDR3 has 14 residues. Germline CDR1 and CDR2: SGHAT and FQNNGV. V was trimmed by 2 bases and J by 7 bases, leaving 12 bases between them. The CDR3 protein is CASSLMQGSQPQHF. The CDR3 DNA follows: TGTGCCAGCAGCTTAATGCAGGGTAGCCAGCCCCAGCATTTT.

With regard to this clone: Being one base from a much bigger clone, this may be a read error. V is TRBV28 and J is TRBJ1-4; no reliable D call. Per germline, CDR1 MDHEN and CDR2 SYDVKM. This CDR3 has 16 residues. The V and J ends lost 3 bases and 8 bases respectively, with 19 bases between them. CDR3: CASSFPRRSYHEKLFF. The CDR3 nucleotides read TGTGCCAGCAGTTTCCCCCGGCGGTCGTACCACGAAAAACTGTTTTTT.

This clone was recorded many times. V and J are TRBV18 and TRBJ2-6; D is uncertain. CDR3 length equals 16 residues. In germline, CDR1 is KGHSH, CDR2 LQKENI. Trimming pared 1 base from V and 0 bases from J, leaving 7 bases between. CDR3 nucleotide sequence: TGTGCCAGCTCACCACTTCTAATCTCTGGGGCCAACGTCCTGACTTTC. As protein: CASSPLLISGANVLTF.

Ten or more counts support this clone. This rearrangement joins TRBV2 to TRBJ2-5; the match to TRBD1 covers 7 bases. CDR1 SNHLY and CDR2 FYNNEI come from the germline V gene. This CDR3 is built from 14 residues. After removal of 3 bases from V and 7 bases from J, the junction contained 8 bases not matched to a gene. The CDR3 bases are TGTGCCAGCAGTGAGGGGACAGCTGGAGGGACCCAGTACTTC. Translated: CASSEGTAGGTQYF.

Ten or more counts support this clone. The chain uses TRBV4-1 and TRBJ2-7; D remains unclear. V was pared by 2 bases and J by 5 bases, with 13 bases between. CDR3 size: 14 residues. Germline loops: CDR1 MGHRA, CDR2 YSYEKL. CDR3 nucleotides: TGCGCCAGCAGCCAACCTACAGCTAGAAACGAGCAGTACTTC. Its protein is CASSQPTARNEQYF.

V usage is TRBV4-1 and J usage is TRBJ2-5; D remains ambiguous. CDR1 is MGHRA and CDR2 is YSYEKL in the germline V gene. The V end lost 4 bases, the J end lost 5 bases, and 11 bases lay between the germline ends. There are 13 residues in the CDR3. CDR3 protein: CASSRLRVETQYF. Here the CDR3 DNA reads TGCGCCAGCAGCCGCCTCCGAGTGGAGACCCAGTACTTC.

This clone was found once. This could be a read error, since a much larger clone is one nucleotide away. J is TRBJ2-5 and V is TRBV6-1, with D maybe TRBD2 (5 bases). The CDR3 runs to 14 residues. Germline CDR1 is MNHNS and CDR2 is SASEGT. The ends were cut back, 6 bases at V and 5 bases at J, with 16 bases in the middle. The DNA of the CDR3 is TGTGCCAGCAGCGATGAGGGAGTTCTGGAGACCCAGTACTTC. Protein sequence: CASSDEGVLETQYF.